The rows below give T cell receptor beta chains drawn from one sample of a study of blood T cell repertoires in COVID-19. Here immunoSEQ multiplex PCR was the method, and the copy in TCRdb shows in-frame clones only, minus some. The sample contains 200,000 to 250,000 clones, roughly 80% of which appear only once. The specimen sequenced was peripheral blood. The receptor set was obtained from an elderly woman with active or convalescent COVID-19. The CDR3 runs from the conserved cysteine through the conserved F or W. D genes are given only for firm matches. A row's size may be missing; if present it is once, few, many or a size class.

V gene	D gene	clone size	J gene	CDR3 DNA	CDR3 protein
TRBV27	-	-	TRBJ1-6	TGTGCCAGCAGCCTATTGGGGCAGGAAAGTACTCCCCTCCACTTT	CASSLLGQESTPLHF
TRBV27	-	-	TRBJ2-7	TGTGCCAGCAGTGTCGACAGGAGGACCCCCCTAAATACCTACGAGCAGTACTTC	CASSVDRRTPLNTYEQYF
TRBV13	TRBD2	once	TRBJ2-2	TGTGCCAGCAGCTTAGGCCTAAAGCGGGGATTCACCGGGGAGCTGTTTTTT	CASSLGLKRGFTGELFF
TRBV30	TRBD1	once	TRBJ2-7	TGTGCCTGGACCCCCCCGGGGCAGGGGGCGTTCGAGCAGTACTTC	CAWTPPGQGAFEQYF
TRBV10-3	TRBD1	-	TRBJ2-1	TGTGCCATCAGTGAGTCGACGCAGGGGGCATATGAGCAGTTCTTC	CAISESTQGAYEQFF
TRBV15	-	-	TRBJ2-5	TGTGCCACCAGCCCTGGTCAGAATCAAGAGACCCAGTACTTC	CATSPGQNQETQYF
TRBV5-4	-	-	TRBJ1-3	TGTGCCAGCAGCCCTAGCGGGGGGCTGGGGTCTGGAAACACCATATATTTT	CASSPSGGLGSGNTIYF
TRBV3-1/TRBV3-2	TRBD1	-	TRBJ1-5	TGTGCCAGCAGCTTTGGGACAGGCTTTTTAACTAGCAATCAGCCCCAGCATTTT	CASSFGTGFLTSNQPQHF
TRBV2	-	-	TRBJ2-5	TGTGCCAGCAGTGTCGGGAGAGATCAAGAGACCCAGTACTTC	CASSVGRDQETQYF
TRBV7-2	-	-	TRBJ1-5	TGTGCCAGCAGCGAACAGGGATTGTCGAATCAGCCCCAGCATTTT	CASSEQGLSNQPQHF
TRBV25-1	TRBD1	-	TRBJ2-7	TGTGCCAGCAGTGAATATGGGGACAGCCCTCCCTACGAGCAGTACTTC	CASSEYGDSPPYEQYF
TRBV18	-	-	TRBJ1-5	TGTGCCAGCTCCCCCTACATCACAGGCCCCAATCAGCCCCAGCATTTT	CASSPYITGPNQPQHF
TRBV6-5	TRBD2	few	TRBJ2-1	TGTGCCAGCAGCTTGACTAGCGGGGAGTACAATGAGCAGTTCTTC	CASSLTSGEYNEQFF
TRBV5-6	TRBD1	-	TRBJ1-3	TGTGCCAGCAGCGAAACCGGGACAGGGATCTCTGGAAACACCATATATTTT	CASSETGTGISGNTIYF
TRBV5-1	-	-	TRBJ1-1	TGCGCCAGCAGCGCCTCTACAGTGAACACTGAAGCTTTCTTT	CASSASTVNTEAFF
TRBV5-1	TRBD1	-	TRBJ1-5	TGCGCCAGCAGCTCCACAGGACAGGGAGGGCAGCCCCAGCATTTT	CASSSTGQGGQPQHF
TRBV4-1	-	many	TRBJ2-7	TGCGCCAGCAGCCAACAGGGGAGCTCCTACGAGCAGTACTTC	CASSQQGSSYEQYF
TRBV6-1	-	-	TRBJ1-2	TGTGCCAGCAGTGAAGGAGCCGGGGTTAACTATGGCTACACCTTC	CASSEGAGVNYGYTF
TRBV6-4	-	-	TRBJ2-5	TGTGCCAGCCCTAGTGTTGAGACCCAGTACTTC	CASPSVETQYF
TRBV5-1	TRBD2	-	TRBJ2-7	TGCGCCAGCAGCGGGACTAGCGGGGGAAGGTCCTACGAGCAGTACTTC	CASSGTSGGRSYEQYF
TRBV24-1	TRBD1	-	TRBJ2-3	TGTGCCACCAGTGTACCGACAGGGGGTAACGCAGATACGCAGTATTTT	CATSVPTGGNADTQYF
TRBV10-3	-	once	TRBJ1-6	TGTGCCATCGCGGGTACAGGGATGAATTCACCCCTCCACTTT	CAIAGTGMNSPLHF
TRBV2	TRBD1	-	TRBJ1-2	TGTGCCAGCACCAGGGACAGCCCTAACTATGGCTACACCTTC	CASTRDSPNYGYTF
TRBV28	TRBD1	-	TRBJ2-7	TGTGCCAGCAGTTTAAACCTACCGGGACAGGGGGACTTC	CASSLNLPGQGDF
TRBV18	-	-	TRBJ2-5	TGTGCCAGCTCACCCGCCGCGTTTCAAGAGACCCAGTACTTC	CASSPAAFQETQYF
TRBV18	TRBD1	-	TRBJ1-2	TGTGCCAGCTCACCAACGGGACAGCTTTCATACACCTTC	CASSPTGQLSYTF
TRBV19	-	-	TRBJ1-1	TGTGCCAGTAGTCCCCAGACAGTCACTGAAGCTTTCTTT	CASSPQTVTEAFF
TRBV7-2	TRBD1	-	TRBJ2-7	TGTGCCAGCAGCTTAAGTGGGGACAGGGCCCGATGGCAGTACTTC	CASSLSGDRARWQYF
TRBV28	-	-	TRBJ1-5	TGTGCCAGCAGGGGCTTTGGTAGCGGCAATCAGCCCCAGCATTTT	CASRGFGSGNQPQHF
TRBV5-5	-	-	TRBJ1-2	TGTGCCAGCAGCTTGGTTATGGGGGAGGATGGCTACACCTTC	CASSLVMGEDGYTF
TRBV10-3	-	-	TRBJ2-7	TGTGCCATCAGTGATATCTCCTACGAGCAGTACTTC	CAISDISYEQYF
TRBV11-2	-	-	TRBJ2-7	TGTGCCAGCAGCTTAGATCCTTCCAGGGGCTACGAGCAGTACTTC	CASSLDPSRGYEQYF
TRBV3-1/TRBV3-2	TRBD1	-	TRBJ2-5	TGTGCCAGCAGCCCCGGACAGGGTAGGGAGACCCAGTACTTC	CASSPGQGRETQYF
TRBV5-1	-	-	TRBJ2-1	TGCGCCAGCAGCTTTGGGGCGTCCTACAATGAGCAGTTCTTC	CASSFGASYNEQFF
TRBV18	TRBD1	-	TRBJ2-7	TGTGCCAGCTCACCCGGGACAGGGTTCTACGAGCAGTACTTC	CASSPGTGFYEQYF
TRBV2	TRBD1	-	TRBJ1-1	TGTGCCAGCAGTGAACTTAGGGGGCTTAATGAAGCTTTCTTT	CASSELRGLNEAFF
TRBV7-2	-	few	TRBJ1-2	TGTGCCAGCAGCTTAGGGCTCGGGAACTATGGCTACACCTTC	CASSLGLGNYGYTF
TRBV5-5	-	-	TRBJ1-1	TGTGCCAGCAGCCTAACGACAATTAACACTGAAGCTTTCTTT	CASSLTTINTEAFF
TRBV21-1	-	-	TRBJ1-6	TGTGCCAGCAGCATTTCTCGTTCACCCCTCCACTTT	CASSISRSPLHF
TRBV11-1	TRBD2	-	TRBJ2-5	TGTGCCAGCAGCTTAGTGGCGGGAGGCAGAGAGACCCAGTACTTC	CASSLVAGGRETQYF
TRBV2	-	-	TRBJ2-6	TGTGCCAGCCTGCAACGACTGCAATACCAGGGGTCTGAGAGCTCTGGGGCCAACGTCCTGACTTTC	CASLQRLQYQGSESSGANVLTF
TRBV6-1	-	-	TRBJ1-4	TGTGCCAGCAGTGAACCGGGTCAGACTAATGAAAAACTGTTTTTT	CASSEPGQTNEKLFF